The present entry profiles one T cell receptor beta chain with its context. Its target is unknown. As defined, naive CD8 cells were CD45RO-negative and positively selected for CCR7, with terminally differentiated effector memory CD45RA+ cells excluded. These data originate in a study of shared clonotypes between healthy human individuals. Study outcomes and limitations: An effect of sequencing depth on clonotype sharing among donors was expected.

The J segment lost 4 bases and the V segment lost 11 bases, leaving 9 bases of the junction unmatched. Germline loops: CDR1 LNHDA, CDR2 SQIVND (reference sequence). The CDR3 is made up of 13 amino acids. The repertoire was sequenced with immunoSEQ multiplex PCR; TCRdb's copy has only in-frame clones and lacks some. Altogether around 2,000,000 clones are present, approximately 94% being singletons, with the ten largest covering roughly 1.7%. Sequenced: naive CD8+ T cells from PBMCs. This TCR derives from a man younger than 35 in good health. Some clones in this sample may be carry-over from other donors' samples. The V gene is TRBV19, the J gene TRBJ2-7; 9 nucleotides agree with TRBD1. The CDR3 nucleotides read TGTGCCTCAGGGGACAGGGCGAATTACGAGCAGTACTTC. Residues: CASGDRANYEQYF.